A single sample is the source of the 31 T cell receptor beta chains below, sequenced in a study of beta chain features in type 1 diabetes. The isolated RNA, all of it, was reverse transcribed, so expressed TCRB transcripts were what got sequenced. Profiled with immunoSEQ multiplex PCR; TCRdb holds only in-frame clones, not every one. The repertoire has about 620,000 clones, around a sixth of them found once; the top ten carry about 0.097%. Material: naive CD4+ T cells from blood. These receptors were obtained from a man aged 18 to 29 in good health.

This clone appeared a few times. The genes are TRBV4-2 and TRBJ2-5; TRBD2 matches 11 bases. The germline V gene encodes CDR1 LGHNA and CDR2 YNFKEQ. V was clipped by 0 bases and J by 4 bases; unmatched bases: 10. The CDR3 runs 18 residues. The CDR3 loop is CASSQDHPTSGRGETQYF. The DNA of the CDR3 is TGTGCCAGCAGCCAAGATCATCCAACTAGCGGGAGAGGAGAGACCCAGTACTTC.

This clone showed up just a few times. CDR3 coding DNA: TGTGCCAGCAACGGGGGTAGAGAGACCCAGTACTTC. Encoded protein: CASNGGRETQYF. The rearrangement uses TRBV28 and TRBJ2-5, with D maybe TRBD2 (6 bases). Trimming removed 7 bases from V and 4 bases from J, with 10 bases in between. From germline, CDR1 is MDHEN and CDR2 SYDVKM. There are 12 residues in the CDR3.

The chain uses TRBV6-6 and TRBJ2-1; 8 bases are a match to TRBD2. With V trimmed by 11 bases and J by 0 bases, 12 bases remained unmatched. Germline lookup yields CDR1 MNHNY and CDR2 SVGAGI (reference sequence). The CDR3 is 16 residues long. CDR3 in DNA: TGTGCCGCCTGGACTAGCCCGCCTAGCTCCTACAATGAGCAGTTCTTC. Its translation is CAAWTSPPSSYNEQFF.

This clone was counted between two and nine times. CDR3 nucleotides: TGTGCCAGCAATGGCAGGAGGGAGGACACAGATACGCAGTATTTT. Amino acids: CASNGRREDTDTQYF. The rearrangement links TRBV6-6 to TRBJ2-3; D is possibly TRBD2 (6 bases). Deletions cut 7 bases from V and 2 bases from J, with 16 bases between. CDR1 MNHNY and CDR2 SVGAGI come from the germline V gene (reference sequence). This CDR3 has 15 residues.

This clone was detected only a few times. V is TRBV5-4 and J is TRBJ1-4; perhaps TRBD1 as D (5 bases). The CDR3 consists of 15 residues. V lost 1 base to trimming and J lost 6 bases, with 13 bases between them. Per germline, CDR1 SGHNT and CDR2 YYREEE (reference sequence). Here the CDR3 reads CASSLTGLGYEKLFF. CDR3 nucleotide sequence: TGTGCCAGCAGCTTGACAGGCTTGGGTTATGAAAAACTGTTTTTT.

The sample holds a few counts of this clone. The chain links TRBV5-1 to TRBJ2-5; 8 bases line up with TRBD1. Germline V gene data show CDR1 as SGHRS and CDR2 as YFSETQ. V shed 5 bases and J 5 bases; nucleotides not matched to a gene: 2. The CDR3 has 12 amino acids. The CDR3 nucleotides read TGCGCCAGCAGACAGGGGGGTGAGACCCAGTACTTC. This sequence encodes CASRQGGETQYF.

The rearrangement links TRBV28 to TRBJ1-5, with 8 bases that match TRBD1. CDR3 length equals 13 residues. Unmatched junction bases numbered 3, after V lost 5 bases and J lost 6 bases. Germline CDR1 is MDHEN and CDR2 is SYDVKM. CDR3 region: CASSRQGPQPQHF. The CDR3 DNA is TGTGCCAGCAGTCGACAGGGGCCTCAGCCCCAGCATTTT.

This chain uses TRBV27 with TRBJ2-1; D may be TRBD2 (5 bases). This CDR3 region has 15 residues. The germline CDR1 and CDR2 sequences are MNHEY and SMNVEV (reference sequence). Between the trimmed V and J ends, which lost 4 bases and 1 base, there was a span of 11 bases. In DNA form, the CDR3 reads TGTGCCAGCAGTTCGGTCTGGGAGTCCTACAATGAGCAGTTCTTC. Translated: CASSSVWESYNEQFF.

This chain connects TRBV5-1 to TRBJ2-7; tentative D call: TRBD1 (6 bases). CDR1 and CDR2 (germline): SGHRS, YFSETQ. V lost 4 bases and J lost 2, with 10 bases in between. The CDR3 spans 13 residues. The CDR3 nucleotides read TGCGCCAGCAGCAGGGACAACACCTACGAGCAGTACTTC. Amino acid sequence: CASSRDNTYEQYF.

A few counts support this clone. The chain joins TRBV29-1 to TRBJ2-3; 9 bases are a match to TRBD1. With 7 bases clipped from V and 7 bases from J, the junction kept 12 bases outside the gene matches. CDR3 length equals 14 residues. CDR1 and CDR2 from the germline V gene are SQVTM and ANQGSEA. The CDR3 DNA is TGCAGCGCAACTCGCGGGACAGGGCAAAATACGCAGTATTTT. Its protein is CSATRGTGQNTQYF.

This clone turned up a few times. The chain couples TRBV25-1 to TRBJ1-4, with D unclear. Per the germline V gene, CDR1 is MGHDK and CDR2 is SYGVNS. The CDR3 loop spans 16 amino acids. V lost 1 base to trimming and J lost 0 bases, with 9 bases between them. Here the CDR3 reads CASSESVGATNEKLFF. For the CDR3, the DNA is TGTGCCAGCAGTGAATCGGTTGGAGCAACTAATGAAAAACTGTTTTTT.

This chain connects TRBV7-2 to TRBJ2-1, with 7 bases that match TRBD2. With V trimmed by 5 bases and J by 2 bases, 3 bases remained unmatched. The CDR3 loop spans 14 amino acids. Germline V gene sequence: CDR1 SGHTA, CDR2 FQGNSA. The CDR3 DNA is TGTGCCAGCAGCGTAGGGACTACCTACAATGAGCAGTTCTTC. Protein sequence: CASSVGTTYNEQFF.

The chain couples TRBV6-6 to TRBJ1-2, with D maybe TRBD1 (5 bases). Between the trimmed V and J ends, which lost 7 bases and 2 bases, there was a span of 17 bases. CDR1 and CDR2 (germline): MNHNY, SVGAGI (reference sequence). This CDR3 contains 15 residues. The CDR3 sequence: CASISAGNGNYGYTF. In nucleotides, the CDR3 is TGTGCCAGCATTTCGGCAGGGAACGGGAACTATGGCTACACCTTC.

V and J are TRBV4-1 and TRBJ2-4; D remains unclear. Between the trimmed V and J ends, which lost 3 bases and 4 bases, there was a span of 19 bases. The CDR3 is 17 amino acids. CDR1 is MGHRA and CDR2 is YSYEKL in the germline V gene. In nucleotides, the CDR3 is TGCGCCAGCAGCCACCCCCTGTTAGGGCAACAAAAAAACATTCAGTACTTC. Translated: CASSHPLLGQQKNIQYF.

This clone came up a few times. The chain uses TRBV5-4 and TRBJ2-7; 9 bases line up with TRBD1. V was pared by 0 bases and J by 4 bases, with 5 bases of the junction left unmatched. The germline V gene encodes CDR1 SGHNT and CDR2 YYREEE (reference sequence). The CDR3 loop spans 15 amino acids. The chain's CDR3 is CASSLGGQGVYEQYF. The CDR3, as DNA: TGTGCCAGCAGCTTGGGGGGACAGGGTGTATACGAGCAGTACTTC. Full variable domain (outside the CDR3, taken from reference TRBV5-4 and TRBJ2-7): ETGVTQSPTHLIKTRGQQVTLRCSSQSGHNTVSWYQQALGQGPQFIFQYYREEENGRGNFPPRFSGLQFPNYSSELNVNALELDDSALYLCASSLGGQGVYEQYFGPGTRLTVT.

The J gene is TRBJ2-4, the V gene TRBV2; D is perhaps TRBD2 (5 bases). The germline V gene has CDR1 SNHLY and CDR2 FYNNEI. The CDR3 contains 13 residues. V was shortened by 2 bases and J by 6 bases, with 8 bases between the two germline ends. CDR3 sequence: CASSESRGNIQYF. CDR3 sequence (DNA): TGTGCCAGCAGTGAAAGTCGGGGAAACATTCAGTACTTC.

This chain connects TRBV11-1 to TRBJ2-6, with D possibly matching TRBD2 (8 bases). This CDR3 has 19 amino acids. Germline loops: CDR1 SGHAT, CDR2 FQDESV (reference sequence). V gave up 5 bases and J gave up 0 bases, with 20 bases separating them. The CDR3: CASSPREGQPYSGANVLTF. Here the CDR3 DNA reads TGTGCCAGCAGCCCTCGGGAGGGACAGCCTTACTCTGGGGCCAACGTCCTGACTTTC.

This clone was found a few times. The rearrangement uses TRBV2 and TRBJ2-1, with a possible D match to TRBD2 (7 bases). Trimming took off 6 bases at V and 2 bases at J, with 8 bases between the two ends. This CDR3 spans 13 amino acids. The germline V gene has CDR1 SNHLY and CDR2 FYNNEI. CDR3 coding DNA: TGTGCCAGCAGAGGGGGGGCCTACAATGAGCAGTTCTTC. Translating gives CASRGGAYNEQFF.

This clone was observed a handful of times. The chain links TRBV29-1 to TRBJ2-3; no clear D. The germline V and J ends were trimmed by 6 bases and 0 bases, with 16 bases remaining between them. The CDR3 spans 15 residues. Germline V gene data show CDR1 as SQVTM and CDR2 as ANQGSEA. CDR3: CSVARVRISTDTQYF. CDR3 coding DNA: TGCAGCGTCGCAAGAGTAAGAATAAGCACAGATACGCAGTATTTT.

The gene calls are TRBV6-6 and TRBJ1-5, with TRBD1 identical over 7 bases. The junction had 2 bases not matched to a gene; V was cut back by 9 bases and J by 0 bases. The CDR3 loop spans 13 amino acids. CDR1 is MNHNY, CDR2 SVGAGI, per germline (reference sequence). DNA of the CDR3: TGTGCCAGTACAGGGGATAGCAATCAGCCCCAGCATTTT. It is translated as CASTGDSNQPQHF.

This clone came up a few times. V is TRBV5-4 and J is TRBJ1-2; D is unclear. V was pared by 2 bases and J by 4 bases, with 3 bases between. The germline V gene encodes CDR1 SGHNT and CDR2 YYREEE (reference sequence). This CDR3 is 11 amino acids long. The CDR3 loop reads CASSFGYGYTF. As DNA, the CDR3 is TGTGCCAGCAGCTTTGGCTATGGCTACACCTTC.

The chain is built from TRBV5-4 and TRBJ1-1; weak D call: TRBD1 (5 bases). The V end was cut by 4 bases, the J end by 1 base, with 14 bases between. The CDR3 consists of 15 residues. Germline CDR1 SGHNT, CDR2 YYREEE (reference sequence). The CDR3 nucleotides read TGTGCCAGCAGCGCCCTCGGGGGTTGGAACACTGAAGCTTTCTTT. Translation gives CASSALGGWNTEAFF.

This clone occurred a few times. The V and J genes are TRBV2 and TRBJ2-2; TRBD2 is a possible D gene (6 bases). The germline CDR1 and CDR2 sequences are SNHLY and FYNNEI. V lost 3 bases and J lost 4, with 6 bases in between. There are 13 residues in the CDR3. The CDR3 DNA is TGTGCCAGCAGTGAGGAGGGCACCGGGGAGCTGTTTTTT. Translation: CASSEEGTGELFF.

This clone was recorded a few times. The J gene is TRBJ1-2, the V gene TRBV4-3, with TRBD1 as a possible D gene (6 bases). Germline loops: CDR1 LGHNA, CDR2 YSLEER. V dropped 1 base and J dropped 8 bases, with 14 bases sitting between them. The CDR3 covers 14 residues. This CDR3 reads CASSQAGGALGYTF. In nucleotides, the CDR3 is TGCGCCAGCAGCCAAGCGGGGGGGGCCCTCGGCTACACCTTC.

The J gene is TRBJ2-5, the V gene TRBV2; 8 nucleotides align to TRBD2. V was clipped by 6 bases and J by 7 bases; unmatched bases: 4. The germline V gene has CDR1 SNHLY and CDR2 FYNNEI. This CDR3 has 12 amino acids. The CDR3 is CASRLAGVTQYF. Written as DNA, the CDR3 is TGTGCCAGCAGGCTAGCGGGCGTGACCCAGTACTTC.

CDR3 residues: CASSFRPGDEQFF. The CDR3 region has the DNA TGTGCCAGCAGCTTTCGTCCGGGCGATGAGCAGTTCTTC. The rearrangement links TRBV7-3 to TRBJ2-1; D unresolved. Germline assignment: CDR1 SGHTA and CDR2 FQGTGA. Between the trimmed V and J ends, which lost 3 bases and 8 bases, there was a span of 11 bases. This CDR3 has 13 amino acids.

The chain has TRBV7-9 and TRBJ1-2; the D is unclear. Germline loops: CDR1 SEHNR, CDR2 FQNEAQ (reference sequence). The CDR3 covers 14 residues. Trimming shortened V by 1 base and J by 6 bases, and 12 bases separated the two germline ends. The CDR3: CASSLGRRRHGYTF. CDR3 nucleotides: TGTGCCAGCAGCTTAGGACGGAGAAGGCATGGCTACACCTTC.

The chain combines TRBV6-1 with TRBJ1-4, with D possibly TRBD1 on 5 matching bases. Trimming took off 5 bases at V and 4 bases at J, with 11 bases between the two ends. This CDR3 has 14 amino acids. CDR1 is MNHNS and CDR2 is SASEGT in the germline V gene. The CDR3 DNA sequence: TGTGCCAGCAGTCTGGGACCGCGTAATGAAAAACTGTTTTTT. This codes for CASSLGPRNEKLFF.

The chain couples TRBV5-1 to TRBJ2-1; D is perhaps TRBD2 (6 bases). Trimming took off 0 bases at V and 4 bases at J, with 17 bases between the two ends. CDR1 and CDR2 from the germline V gene are SGHRS and YFSETQ. The CDR3 is 17 residues long. CDR3 in amino acids: CASSLGLGNTRYNEQFF. DNA for the CDR3: TGCGCCAGCAGCTTGGGACTAGGCAATACGAGGTACAATGAGCAGTTCTTC.

Only a few counts were recorded for this clone. The gene calls are TRBV4-1 and TRBJ2-1; no reliable D call. Germline assignment: CDR1 MGHRA and CDR2 YSYEKL. The V end lost 0 bases, the J end lost 4 bases, and 7 bases lay between the germline ends. The CDR3 length is 14 residues. The DNA of the CDR3 is TGCGCCAGCAGCCAAGATACTGGGTACAATGAGCAGTTCTTC. It codes for CASSQDTGYNEQFF.

This clone has a handful of counts. The chain recombines TRBV11-2 with TRBJ2-5; weak D call: TRBD1 (6 bases). Trimming took off 2 bases at V and 6 bases at J, with 13 bases between the two ends. The CDR3 is 14 residues long. Germline V gives CDR1 SGHAT, CDR2 FQNNGV. This CDR3 is CASSLFSGVQTQYF. The CDR3 nucleotides are TGTGCCAGCAGCTTATTTTCAGGGGTTCAGACCCAGTACTTC.